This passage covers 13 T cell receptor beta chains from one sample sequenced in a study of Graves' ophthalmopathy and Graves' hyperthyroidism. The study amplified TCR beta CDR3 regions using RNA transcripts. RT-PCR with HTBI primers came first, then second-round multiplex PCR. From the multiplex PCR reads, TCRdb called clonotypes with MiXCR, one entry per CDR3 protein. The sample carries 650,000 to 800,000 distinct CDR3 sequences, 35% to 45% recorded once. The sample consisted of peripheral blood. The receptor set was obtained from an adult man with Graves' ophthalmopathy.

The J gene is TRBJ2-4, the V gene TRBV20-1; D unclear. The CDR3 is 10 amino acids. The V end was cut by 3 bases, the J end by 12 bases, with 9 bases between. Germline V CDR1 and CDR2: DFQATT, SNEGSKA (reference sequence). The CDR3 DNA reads TGCAGTGCTAGTGGTGGGGATCAGTACTTC. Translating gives CSASGGDQYF.

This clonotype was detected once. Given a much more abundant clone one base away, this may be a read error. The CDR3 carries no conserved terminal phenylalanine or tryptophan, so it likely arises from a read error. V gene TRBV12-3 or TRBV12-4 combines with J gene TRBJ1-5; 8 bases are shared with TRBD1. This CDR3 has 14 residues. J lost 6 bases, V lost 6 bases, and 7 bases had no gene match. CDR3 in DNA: TGTGCCAGCAGACGAGGACAGGGCGGTCAGCCCCAGCATCTT. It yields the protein CASRRGQGGQPQHL.

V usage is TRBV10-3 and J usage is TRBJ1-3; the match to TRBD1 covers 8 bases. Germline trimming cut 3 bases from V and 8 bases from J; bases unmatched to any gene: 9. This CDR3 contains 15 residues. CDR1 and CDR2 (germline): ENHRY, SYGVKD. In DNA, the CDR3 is TGTGCCATCAGTGATGCGGGGACAGGCTTAGACACCATATATTTT. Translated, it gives CAISDAGTGLDTIYF.

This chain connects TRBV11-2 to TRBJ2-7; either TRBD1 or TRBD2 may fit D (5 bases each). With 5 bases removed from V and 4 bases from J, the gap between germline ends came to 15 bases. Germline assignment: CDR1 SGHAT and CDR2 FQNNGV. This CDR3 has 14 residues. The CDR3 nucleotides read TGTGCCAGCAGCGGAACCAAGGGGACGTACGAGCAGTACTTC. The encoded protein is CASSGTKGTYEQYF. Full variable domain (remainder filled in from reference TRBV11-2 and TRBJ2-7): EAGVAQSPRYKIIEKRQSVAFWCNPISGHATLYWYQQILGQGPKLLIQFQNNGVVDDSQLPKDRFSAERLKGVDSTLKIQPAKLEDSAVYLCASSGTKGTYEQYFGPGTRLTVT.

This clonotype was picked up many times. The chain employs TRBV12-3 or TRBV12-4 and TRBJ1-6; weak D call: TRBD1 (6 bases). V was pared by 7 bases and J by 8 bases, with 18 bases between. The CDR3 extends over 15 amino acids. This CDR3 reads CASTADRFGDSPLHF. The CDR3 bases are TGTGCCAGCACCGCCGACAGGTTTGGGGATTCACCCCTCCACTTT.

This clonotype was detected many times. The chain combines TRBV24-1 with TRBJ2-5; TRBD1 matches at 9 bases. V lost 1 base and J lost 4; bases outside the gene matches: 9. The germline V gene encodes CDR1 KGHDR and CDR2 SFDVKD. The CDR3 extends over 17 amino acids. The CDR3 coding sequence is TGTGCCACCAGTGATTTTTCCGGACAGGGGATTTTAGAGACCCAGTACTTC. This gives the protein CATSDFSGQGILETQYF.

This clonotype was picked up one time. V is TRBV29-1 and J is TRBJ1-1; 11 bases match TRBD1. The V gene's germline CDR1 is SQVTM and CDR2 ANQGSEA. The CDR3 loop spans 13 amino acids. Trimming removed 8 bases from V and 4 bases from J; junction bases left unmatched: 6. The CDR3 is CSSRGQGGTEAFF. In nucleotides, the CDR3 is TGCAGCTCCCGGGGACAGGGGGGCACTGAAGCTTTCTTT.

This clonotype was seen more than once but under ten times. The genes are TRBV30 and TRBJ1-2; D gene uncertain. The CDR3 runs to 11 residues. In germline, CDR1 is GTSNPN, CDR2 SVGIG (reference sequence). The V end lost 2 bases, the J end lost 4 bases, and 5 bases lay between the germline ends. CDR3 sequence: CAWSSIYGYTF. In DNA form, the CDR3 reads TGTGCCTGGAGTAGTATCTATGGCTACACCTTC.

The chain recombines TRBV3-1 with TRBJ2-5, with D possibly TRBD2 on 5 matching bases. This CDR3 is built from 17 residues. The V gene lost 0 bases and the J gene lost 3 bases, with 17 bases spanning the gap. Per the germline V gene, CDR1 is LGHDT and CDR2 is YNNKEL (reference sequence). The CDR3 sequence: CASSQEASRVWKETQYF. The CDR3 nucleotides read TGTGCCAGCAGCCAAGAGGCATCGAGGGTTTGGAAAGAGACCCAGTACTTC.

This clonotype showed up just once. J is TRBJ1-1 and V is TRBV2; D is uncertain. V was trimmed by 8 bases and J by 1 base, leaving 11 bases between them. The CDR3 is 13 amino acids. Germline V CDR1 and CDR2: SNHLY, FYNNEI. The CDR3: CASGREGNTEAFF. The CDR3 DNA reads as TGTGCCAGCGGGAGGGAAGGGAACACTGAAGCTTTCTTT.

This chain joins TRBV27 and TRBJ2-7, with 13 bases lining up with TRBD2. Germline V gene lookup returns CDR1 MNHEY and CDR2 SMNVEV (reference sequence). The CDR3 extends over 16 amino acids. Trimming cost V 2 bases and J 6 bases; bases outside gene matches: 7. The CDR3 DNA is TGTGCCAGCAGTTTAGCAGGACTAGCGGGAGAGGGCGAGCAGTACTTC. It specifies CASSLAGLAGEGEQYF.

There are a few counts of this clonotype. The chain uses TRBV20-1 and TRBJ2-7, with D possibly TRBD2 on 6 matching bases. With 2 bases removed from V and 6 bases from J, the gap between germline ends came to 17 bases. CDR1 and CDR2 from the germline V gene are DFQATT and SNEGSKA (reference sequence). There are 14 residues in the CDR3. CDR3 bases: TGCAGTGCTAGACCGGGAGTGCTATCGACCGAGCAGTACTTC. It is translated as CSARPGVLSTEQYF.

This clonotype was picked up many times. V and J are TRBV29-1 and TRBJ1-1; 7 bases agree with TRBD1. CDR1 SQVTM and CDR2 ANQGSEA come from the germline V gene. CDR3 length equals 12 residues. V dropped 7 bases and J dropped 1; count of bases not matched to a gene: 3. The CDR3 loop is CSAWTGNTEAFF. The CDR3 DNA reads TGCAGCGCCTGGACAGGGAACACTGAAGCTTTCTTT.